This TCR beta chain was documented in a study of T cell responses to AZD1222 COVID-19 vaccine. Study-wide results and limits: Spike-specific TCR breadth and depth both grew after two AZD1222 doses. Just a handful of AZD1222 recipients tested seropositive at baseline. CD4 TCRs associated with vaccination spanned spike, dominating at 160-218 and 743-854. White British ancestry dominated among donors, who included more females, and clonal diversity was possibly underestimated.

The protocol was immunoSEQ multiplex PCR, while the TCRdb copy is restricted to in-frame clones and leaves out a portion. The table lists approximately 120,000 clones, 88% of them singletons. Of note for this clone: Its antigen is unknown. A junction boundary mismatches the germline segment, possibly from a read error.

The sample here was peripheral blood, taken on day 0 of AZD1222 vaccination. The sequence came from an adult in good health.

The CDR3 nucleotides are TGTGCCAGCAGCGTAGACACCCAGGGCATATTTGAAGCTTTCTTT. Amino acids: CASSVDTQGIFEAFF. The chain combines TRBV11-3 with TRBJ1-1, with D perhaps TRBD1 (5 bases). Germline V gives CDR1 SGHNT, CDR2 YENEEA. This CDR3 comprises 15 residues. The full variable domain, its missing parts supplied by reference TRBV11-3 and TRBJ1-1, is EAGVVQSPRYKIIEKKQPVAFWCNPISGHNTLYWYLQNLGQGPELLIRYENEEAVDDSQLPKDRFSAERLKGVDSTLKIQPAELGDSAVYLCASSVDTQGIFEAFFGQGTRLTVV.